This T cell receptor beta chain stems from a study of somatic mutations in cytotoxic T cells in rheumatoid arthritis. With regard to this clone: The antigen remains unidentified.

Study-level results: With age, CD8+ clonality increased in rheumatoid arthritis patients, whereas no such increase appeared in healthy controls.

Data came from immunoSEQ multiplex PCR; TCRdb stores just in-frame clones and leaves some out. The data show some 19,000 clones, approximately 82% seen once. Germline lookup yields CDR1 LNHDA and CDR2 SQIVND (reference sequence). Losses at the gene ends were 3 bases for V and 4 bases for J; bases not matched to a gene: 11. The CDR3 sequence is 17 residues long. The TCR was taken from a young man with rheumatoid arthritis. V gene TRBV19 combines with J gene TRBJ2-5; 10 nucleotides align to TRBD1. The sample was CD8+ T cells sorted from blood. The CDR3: CASSIGPGQGRSETQYF. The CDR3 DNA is TGTGCCAGTAGTATCGGGCCGGGACAGGGGAGGTCAGAGACCCAGTACTTC.